The 2 T cell receptor beta chains below all came from one sample that was sequenced in a study of beta chain features in type 1 diabetes. Sequencing targeted expressed TCRB transcripts, as all isolated RNA had been reverse transcribed. Sequencing was performed with immunoSEQ multiplex PCR; in TCRdb, only in-frame clones are kept and a portion is missing. The table has under 400,000 clones, around a fifth seen once. Material for sequencing was naive CD4+ T cells from blood. The receptors here all came from a young woman in good health.

Only a few counts were recorded for this clone. V and J are TRBV2 and TRBJ1-6; possible D gene TRBD1, 5 bases. The CDR3 consists of 14 residues. Deletions cut 7 bases from V and 7 bases from J, with 14 bases between. Germline loops: CDR1 SNHLY, CDR2 FYNNEI. Here the CDR3 DNA reads TGTGCCAGCATTGTGGCAGGGCGGAATTCACCCCTCCACTTT. Encoded protein: CASIVAGRNSPLHF.

V is TRBV30 and J is TRBJ1-2; D unresolved. V lost 4 bases and J lost 2, with 11 bases in between. This CDR3 is 13 amino acids long. Germline CDR1 reads GTSNPN; CDR2 reads SVGIG (reference sequence). The CDR3 spells CAWTSGENYGYTF. Here the CDR3 DNA reads TGTGCCTGGACCTCCGGGGAGAACTATGGCTACACCTTC.